This T cell receptor (beta chain) emerged from a study of blood T cells in healthy people across ages. Next came a second PCR, run for roughly 6 to 11 cycles, which used a sample-barcoded 5' primer along with a J-beta primer mix. TCRdb used MiXCR to reprocess the 5' RACE reads, holding one entry per CDR3 protein. The sample consists of almost 550,000 distinct CDR3 sequences, approximately 25% of them appearing once. Total RNA extracted from each sample amounted to at least 5.5 micrograms. Losses at the gene ends were 10 bases for V and 4 bases for J; bases not matched to a gene: 10. The CDR3 contains 13 residues. Germline V gene data show CDR1 as ENHRY and CDR2 as SYGVKD. This sample was also put to use in a study of T cells of mothers and their children. That work states: Sequencing returned over 10 million TCR beta CDR3 reads per mother and 3 million to 3.5 million per child.

The chain uses TRBV10-3 and TRBJ2-7; TRBD1 matches 7 bases. Sequenced input: blood. This TCR was sampled from a boy aged 5-17 years in good health. The DNA for the CDR3 is TGTGCCACCCGGCGAGGGGGCGGATACGAGCAGTACTTC. This gives the protein CATRRGGGYEQYF.